The T cell receptor beta chain under discussion was sequenced for a study of cytomegalovirus exposure and HLA in healthy donors. Study-wide points: In a later analysis, TCR association rates varied by HLA locus: DRB1 most, HLA-C fewest. Clonal expansion, a later analysis showed, was greater in HLA-associated TCR beta chains than in equally common others.

On this clone itself: Its target is not known.

V lost 6 bases to trimming and J lost 7 bases; unmatched junction nucleotides: 6. The V gene's germline CDR1 is SNHLY and CDR2 FYNNEI. CDR3 length: 14 residues. The PCR ran on 60 Vbeta and 13 Jbeta primers. Using immunoSEQ multiplex PCR, the repertoire was profiled, and TCRdb retains in-frame clones only, with some absent. The repertoire includes about 75,000 clones, 65% to 90% of them detected once, and 18% sits in the top ten. Specimen: PBMCs. J is TRBJ2-1 and V is TRBV2; 10 bases line up with TRBD1. The TCR comes from a man between 70 and 80 years old in good health and CMV-seropositive. CDR3 DNA sequence: TGTGCCAGCAGCCGGGACAGGGGAATGAATGAGCAGTTCTTC. Its translation: CASSRDRGMNEQFF.